The 27 T cell receptor beta chains below all came from one sample that was sequenced in a study of T-cell reconstitution after alpha-beta-depleted transplantation in children. TCRbeta library preparation incorporated unique molecular identifiers. Each CDR3 protein gets one entry after TCRdb re-called the PCR reads with MiXCR. The table shows roughly 220,000 distinct CDR3 sequences, with 9.7% occurring only once. The sequenced sample was PBMCs from the stem cell graft donor, obtained from the stem cell graft. All receptors come from a human donor who donated a stem cell graft to a child with SCID.

Worth noting for this clonotype: A read error may be the cause here, since a much bigger clone is one base away. The chain links TRBV9 to TRBJ2-3, with 11 bases that match TRBD2. The CDR3 sequence is 16 residues long. CDR1 is SGDLS, CDR2 YYNGEE, per germline. CDR3 amino acids: CASCVNSGGAKNTQYF. The CDR3, as DNA: TGTGCCAGCTGCGTAAATAGCGGGGGGGCCAAAAATACGCAGTATTTT. Full variable domain (outside the CDR3, taken from reference TRBV9 and TRBJ2-3): DSGVTQTPKHLITATGQRVTLRCSPRSGDLSVYWYQQSLDQGLQFLIQYYNGEERAKGNILERFSAQQFPDLHSELNLSSLELGDSALYFCASCVNSGGAKNTQYFGPGTRLTVL.

The table lists this clonotype with many counts. The chain uses TRBV5-1 and TRBJ1-6, with D possibly being TRBD1 (6 bases). Between the trimmed V and J ends, which lost 1 base and 6 bases, there was a span of 11 bases. The CDR3 covers 15 residues. CDR1 and CDR2 from the germline V gene are SGHRS and YFSETQ. Written as DNA, the CDR3 is TGCGCCAGCAGCTTGAACAGGGTGGTTAATTCACCCCTCCACTTT. It codes for CASSLNRVVNSPLHF.

This clonotype has a count of ten or more. The genes are TRBV12-3 or TRBV12-4 and TRBJ1-1, with TRBD1 matching 9 bases. The CDR3 contains 14 residues. The J segment lost 2 bases and the V segment lost 7 bases, leaving 5 bases of the junction unmatched. CDR3 in DNA: TGTGCCAGCATTTTGACAGGGGGTAACACTGAAGCTTTCTTT. Translating gives CASILTGGNTEAFF.

There are many counts of this clonotype. The J gene is TRBJ2-7, the V gene TRBV19, with TRBD1 matching 7 bases. This CDR3 is 14 amino acids long. Germline values: CDR1 LNHDA, CDR2 SQIVND (reference sequence). Unmatched junction bases numbered 6, after V lost 5 bases and J lost 2 bases. CDR3 amino acids: CASSWGQPTYEQYF. The CDR3 coding sequence is TGTGCCAGTAGTTGGGGACAGCCAACCTACGAGCAGTACTTC.

Many counts were recorded for this clonotype. This chain uses TRBV5-1 with TRBJ1-6; D is undetermined. Germline CDR1 is SGHRS and CDR2 is YFSETQ. Trimming took 3 bases from V and 6 from J, leaving 16 bases between them. CDR3 size: 16 residues. The CDR3 here is CASSSMFATGNSPLHF. CDR3 DNA sequence: TGCGCCAGCAGCTCGATGTTCGCGACGGGTAATTCACCCCTCCACTTT.

This clonotype was seen at least ten times. The chain couples TRBV5-6 to TRBJ2-7; 8 positions match TRBD1. J gave up 12 bases and V 1 base, and 9 bases lay outside the gene matches. Per germline, CDR1 SGHDT and CDR2 YYEEEE. The CDR3 spans 13 residues. The DNA for the CDR3 is TGTGCCAGCAGCTTGCAGGGGGCGAACGTCGCGTACTTC. It yields the protein CASSLQGANVAYF.

This clonotype was recorded at least ten times. The chain is built from TRBV7-9 and TRBJ2-1; TRBD2 agrees at 13 bases. The V gene end was trimmed by 1 base and the J gene end by 5 bases; junction bases not matched to a gene: 11. This CDR3 contains 19 residues. CDR1 and CDR2 from the germline V gene are SEHNR and FQNEAQ (reference sequence). In nucleotides, the CDR3 is TGTGCCAGCAGCTTAGGTTTGAGGGGACTAGCGGGGAGAGACAATGAGCAGTTCTTC. Translation: CASSLGLRGLAGRDNEQFF.

This clonotype was seen many times. This chain uses TRBV15 with TRBJ1-1, with D uncertain. This CDR3 is 13 amino acids long. The V gene lost 5 bases and the J gene lost 0 bases, with 7 bases spanning the gap. Per the germline V gene, CDR1 is LNHNV and CDR2 is YYDKDF (reference sequence). The CDR3 is CATSPGLNTEAFF. The DNA of the CDR3 is TGTGCCACCAGCCCGGGGTTGAACACTGAAGCTTTCTTT.

This clonotype was observed a single time. This chain joins TRBV5-1 and TRBJ1-6; weak D call: TRBD1 (6 bases). Trimming pared 1 base from V and 9 bases from J, leaving 14 bases between. The CDR3 has 15 amino acids. Per germline, CDR1 SGHRS and CDR2 YFSETQ. The CDR3 loop reads CASSLTGQTSSPLHF. In DNA, the CDR3 is TGCGCCAGCAGCTTGACAGGGCAAACCAGTTCACCCCTCCACTTT.

This clonotype was observed at least ten times. This sequence joins TRBV10-3 and TRBJ1-5, with 11 bases aligning to TRBD1. The CDR3 contains 17 residues. The V gene end was trimmed by 3 bases and the J gene end by 5 bases; junction bases not matched to a gene: 9. Per the germline V gene, CDR1 is ENHRY and CDR2 is SYGVKD. CDR3 DNA sequence: TGTGCCATCAGTGACGGGACAGGGGGTATTTTCGATCAGCCCCAGCATTTT. It translates to CAISDGTGGIFDQPQHF.

This clonotype was detected ten times or more. The chain is built from TRBV2 and TRBJ2-3, with TRBD2 matching 11 bases. The CDR3 is 15 amino acids. V dropped 6 bases and J dropped 4; count of bases not matched to a gene: 6. Germline-derived CDR1 and CDR2 are SNHLY and FYNNEI. CDR3 loop: CASRKTSGEPDTQYF. The CDR3 nucleotides are TGTGCCAGCAGAAAGACTAGCGGGGAACCAGATACGCAGTATTTT.

This clonotype occurred many times. The rearrangement links TRBV6-1 to TRBJ1-1; D gene uncertain. The V end was cut by 2 bases, the J end by 3 bases, with 7 bases between. The CDR3 runs to 13 residues. Per the germline V gene, CDR1 is MNHNS and CDR2 is SASEGT. CDR3 sequence: CASSEKDHTEAFF. DNA for the CDR3: TGTGCCAGCAGTGAAAAGGACCACACTGAAGCTTTCTTT.

This clonotype was recorded at least ten times. V gene TRBV30 combines with J gene TRBJ1-5; maybe TRBD1 (6 bases). This CDR3 has 15 residues. The V end lost 5 bases, the J end lost 0 bases, and 14 bases lay between the germline ends. Germline-derived CDR1 and CDR2 are GTSNPN and SVGIG (reference sequence). DNA for the CDR3: TGTGCCTGGTCGACAGGCAAATATAGCAATCAGCCCCAGCATTTT. This encodes CAWSTGKYSNQPQHF.

This clonotype was seen many times. The chain combines TRBV5-1 with TRBJ1-4; 10 nucleotides align to TRBD1. CDR1 and CDR2 (germline): SGHRS, YFSETQ. With V trimmed by 4 bases and J by 6 bases, 9 bases remained unmatched. This CDR3 has 16 amino acids. The CDR3 is CASSLEPTGGDEKLFF. The CDR3 nucleotides are TGCGCCAGCAGCCTCGAGCCGACAGGGGGCGATGAAAAACTGTTTTTT.

This clonotype has ten or more counts. The chain carries TRBV27 and TRBJ1-2; 9 bases align to TRBD1. Trimming cost V 3 bases and J 2 bases; bases outside gene matches: 4. The CDR3 has 15 amino acids. Per the germline V gene, CDR1 is MNHEY and CDR2 is SMNVEV (reference sequence). Here the CDR3 reads CASSLSGQGNYGYTF. The CDR3 DNA reads TGTGCCAGCAGTTTGAGTGGACAGGGGAACTATGGCTACACCTTC.

This clonotype was found a few times. CDR3 sequence: CASSLDRGGTGELFF. The DNA of the CDR3 is TGTGCCAGTAGCCTAGACAGGGGGGGCACCGGGGAGCTGTTTTTT. The rearrangement links TRBV19 to TRBJ2-2, with 9 bases fitting TRBD1. The CDR3 runs 15 residues. Germline CDR1 reads LNHDA; CDR2 reads SQIVND (reference sequence). With V trimmed by 6 bases and J by 4 bases, 6 bases remained unmatched.

The V gene is TRBV7-3, the J gene TRBJ2-4, with a possible D match to TRBD2 (5 bases). The CDR3 sequence is 12 residues long. Per the germline V gene, CDR1 is SGHTA and CDR2 is FQGTGA. The germline V and J ends were trimmed by 5 bases and 6 bases, with 8 bases remaining between them. CDR3 sequence: CASSLGGNIQYF. Here the CDR3 DNA reads TGTGCCAGCAGCCTTGGAGGAAACATTCAGTACTTC. Variable domain in full (rest from reference TRBV7-3 and TRBJ2-4): GAGVSQTPSNKVTEKGKYVELRCDPISGHTALYWYRQSLGQGPEFLIYFQGTGAADDSGLPNDRFFAVRPEGSVSTLKIQRTERGDSAVYLCASSLGGNIQYFGAGTRLSVL.

The J gene is TRBJ1-1, the V gene TRBV2; D call uncertain. CDR3 length equals 13 residues. V dropped 6 bases and J dropped 3 bases, with 11 bases sitting between them. The V gene's germline CDR1 is SNHLY and CDR2 FYNNEI. CDR3 coding DNA: TGTGCCAGCAGGATAAATGGGGACACTGAAGCTTTCTTT. Amino acid sequence: CASRINGDTEAFF. Filled out from reference TRBV2 and TRBJ1-1, the complete variable domain reads EPEVTQTPSHQVTQMGQEVILRCVPISNHLYFYWYRQILGQKVEFLVSFYNNEISEKSEIFDDQFSVERPDGSNFTLKIRSTKLEDSAMYFCASRINGDTEAFFGQGTRLTVV.

This clonotype was seen many times. The chain recombines TRBV7-2 with TRBJ2-7; 8 bases are shared with TRBD1. Germline V gives CDR1 SGHTA, CDR2 FQGNSA. The CDR3 has 13 residues. V lost 4 bases and J lost 2; bases outside the gene matches: 1. Here the CDR3 DNA reads TGTGCCAGCAGCTGGACAGGGACCTACGAGCAGTACTTC. Its protein is CASSWTGTYEQYF.

This clonotype is a singleton in its sample. The V call is TRBV7-9, the J call TRBJ1-2, with D tentatively TRBD1 (6 bases). CDR3 length: 15 residues. The V end lost 5 bases, the J end lost 4 bases, and 17 bases lay between the germline ends. Germline lookup yields CDR1 SEHNR and CDR2 FQNEAQ (reference sequence). The CDR3 DNA reads as TGTGCCAGCAGCGCGACGACAGGAGTGCGCTATGGCTACACCTTC. Protein product: CASSATTGVRYGYTF. The full variable domain, rest sourced from reference TRBV7-9 and TRBJ1-2, is DTGVSQNPRHKITKRGQNVTFRCDPISEHNRLYWYRQTLGQGPEFLTYFQNEAQLEKSRLLSDRFSAERPKGSFSTLEIQRTEQGDSAMYLCASSATTGVRYGYTFGSGTRLTVV.

This clonotype was seen many times. The V call is TRBV20-1, the J call TRBJ2-2; maybe TRBD2 (6 bases). CDR3 length: 14 residues. From germline, CDR1 is DFQATT and CDR2 SNEGSKA (reference sequence). V dropped 3 bases and J dropped 3 bases, with 11 bases sitting between them. Written as DNA, the CDR3 is TGCAGTGCTAGTCCGGGGGTACACACCGGGGAGCTGTTTTTT. Its protein product is CSASPGVHTGELFF.

This clonotype showed up many times. The chain uses TRBV20-1 and TRBJ2-7, with D possibly being TRBD2 (6 bases). CDR1 is DFQATT, CDR2 SNEGSKA, per germline (reference sequence). V was pared by 5 bases and J by 5 bases, with 19 bases between. The CDR3 spans 14 residues. The CDR3 region is CSAGLPGLGHEQYF. CDR3 nucleotide sequence: TGCAGTGCTGGGCTCCCGGGACTCGGCCACGAGCAGTACTTC.

This clonotype has at least ten counts. The chain recombines TRBV18 with TRBJ1-3; D not resolved. CDR1 and CDR2 (germline): KGHSH, LQKENI. CDR3 length: 15 amino acids. Trimming stripped 0 bases from V and 0 bases from J, with 6 bases between. In DNA form, the CDR3 reads TGTGCCAGCTCACCACCGAACAGCTCTGGAAACACCATATATTTT. Its translation: CASSPPNSSGNTIYF.

This chain joins TRBV3-1 and TRBJ1-2; D might be TRBD1 (6 bases). The CDR3 is 15 residues long. Trimming stripped 5 bases from V and 1 base from J, with 14 bases between. Germline-derived CDR1 and CDR2 are LGHDT and YNNKEL (reference sequence). The CDR3 spells CASSDRDKDNYGYTF. CDR3 nucleotides: TGTGCCAGCAGCGACCGGGACAAAGATAACTATGGCTACACCTTC.

This clonotype was counted many times. The J gene is TRBJ2-1, the V gene TRBV18; 9 bases are a match to TRBD2. CDR1 is KGHSH, CDR2 LQKENI, per germline. The V segment lost 5 bases and the J segment 8 bases; nucleotides outside the gene matches: 13. This CDR3 has 16 residues. The DNA for the CDR3 is TGTGCCAGCTCAAGCCCGCGTGCGGGGGGGAGTGATGAGCAGTTCTTC. Residues: CASSSPRAGGSDEQFF.

This clonotype has a count of ten or more. V and J are TRBV9 and TRBJ1-2, with D possibly TRBD1 on 6 matching bases. CDR3 size: 17 residues. V lost 0 bases and J lost 3, with 18 bases in between. CDR1 and CDR2 from the germline V gene are SGDLS and YYNGEE. The chain's CDR3 is CASSVATSRDTYYGYTF. CDR3 DNA sequence: TGTGCCAGCAGCGTAGCAACTTCCAGGGACACATACTATGGCTACACCTTC.

The genes are TRBV7-8 and TRBJ1-1; unclear D gene. Germline CDR1 is SGHVS and CDR2 is FQNEAQ. V was clipped by 5 bases and J by 9 bases, with 25 bases between them. The CDR3 sequence is 16 residues long. In DNA, the CDR3 is TGTGCCAGCAGCCCCGAGAGGGTCCGCGCCGTCGGAAAAGCTTTCTTT. Amino acids: CASSPERVRAVGKAFF.